Presented here are 29 T cell receptor beta chains from one specimen sequenced in a study of metastatic and nonmetastatic thyroid tumors. Every patient underwent thyroid surgery untreated. From the PCR reads, TCRdb re-called clones with MiXCR. The data show some 27,000 clones, 20% to 25% seen once. Input material: blood. The source of these receptors is a male donor with papillary thyroid cancer or a benign thyroid nodule (not recorded which). Some clones in this sample may be carry-over from other donors' samples.

This clone was seen ten or more times. The chain is built from TRBV11-2 and TRBJ2-7; D call uncertain. Trimming cost V 2 bases and J 3 bases, with 5 bases left between them. Germline V CDR1 and CDR2: SGHAT, FQNNGV. The CDR3 has 12 residues. Here the CDR3 DNA reads TGTGCCAGCAGCTTAACGTTCTACGAGCAGTACTTC. Protein sequence: CASSLTFYEQYF.

There are a few counts of this clone. This chain connects TRBV27 to TRBJ1-6; the D gene is possibly TRBD1 (5 bases). V was trimmed by 2 bases and J by 10 bases, leaving 15 bases between them. The germline V gene has CDR1 MNHEY and CDR2 SMNVEV (reference sequence). The CDR3 contains 15 residues. The CDR3 protein is CASSLGPGGGSPLHF. The DNA for the CDR3 is TGTGCCAGCAGTTTAGGGCCTGGGGGGGGATCACCCCTCCACTTT.

This clone was counted only a few times. Germline and junction disagree at one end, which may indicate a read error. This chain joins TRBV6-2 or TRBV6-3 and TRBJ2-7; D assignment may be TRBD1 or TRBD2 (5 bases each). CDR1 is MNHEY and CDR2 is SVGEGT in the germline V gene. CDR3 size: 15 residues. The CDR3 nucleotides are TGTGTCAGCAGTTACACCCAGACATGGGGGTACGAGCAGTACTTC. This translates into CVSSYTQTWGYEQYF.

This clone was recorded many times. The J gene is TRBJ1-2, the V gene TRBV3-1; 7 nucleotides match TRBD1. The length of the CDR3 is 15 residues. The germline V gene encodes CDR1 LGHDT and CDR2 YNNKEL (reference sequence). The V and J ends lost 4 bases and 3 bases, in that order; junction bases with no gene match: 8. The CDR3 DNA is TGTGCCAGCAGCCGACTCGACAGGGAGGACTATGGCTACACCTTC. Translated, it gives CASSRLDREDYGYTF.

This clone is deemed medium-sized. This rearrangement joins TRBV6-1 to TRBJ1-6, with a possible D match to TRBD1 (5 bases). The CDR3 contains 16 residues. Germline-derived CDR1 and CDR2 are MNHNS and SASEGT. The V end lost 2 bases, the J end lost 2 bases, and 10 bases lay between the germline ends. CDR3 region: CASSETGEPYNSPLHF. CDR3 sequence (DNA): TGTGCCAGCAGTGAAACGGGGGAACCCTATAATTCACCCCTCCACTTT.

This clone was counted at least ten times. The rearrangement joins TRBV13 to TRBJ1-1; TRBD1 is a possible D gene (5 bases). The CDR3 covers 14 residues. The germline CDR1 and CDR2 sequences are PRHDT and FYEKMQ (reference sequence). V lost 1 base and J 5 bases, leaving 11 bases between the germline ends. CDR3 amino acids: CASSLVGTRTEAFF. CDR3 DNA: TGTGCCAGCAGCTTAGTCGGGACTCGTACTGAAGCTTTCTTT.

This clone came up many times. The gene calls are TRBV12-3 or TRBV12-4 and TRBJ1-2; maybe TRBD1 (6 bases). Deletions cut 1 base from V and 1 base from J, with 16 bases between. The CDR3 contains 17 residues. The CDR3 reads CASSLGAGAEINYGYTF. Here the CDR3 DNA reads TGTGCCAGCAGTTTAGGGGCAGGGGCTGAAATTAACTATGGCTACACCTTC.

This clone was counted at least ten times. The genes are TRBV30 and TRBJ2-7; TRBD1 agrees at 8 bases. V shed 3 bases and J 6 bases; nucleotides not matched to a gene: 10. This CDR3 region has 14 residues. From germline, CDR1 is GTSNPN and CDR2 SVGIG (reference sequence). The CDR3 reads CAWRRQGSISEQYF. The CDR3 bases are TGTGCCTGGAGGAGACAGGGGTCTATCTCCGAGCAGTACTTC.

The V gene is TRBV4-2, the J gene TRBJ1-4; D call uncertain. Per the germline V gene, CDR1 is LGHNA and CDR2 is YNFKEQ. V was trimmed by 1 base and J by 5 bases, leaving 11 bases between them. The CDR3 sequence is 15 residues long. CDR3 sequence reads: CASSQVAGLNEKLFF. The CDR3 bases are TGTGCCAGCAGCCAAGTGGCAGGCTTAAATGAAAAACTGTTTTTT.

This clone was recorded many times. J is TRBJ1-1 and V is TRBV7-9, with 8 bases that match TRBD1. After removal of 5 bases from V and 4 bases from J, the junction contained 6 bases not matched to a gene. The CDR3 has 14 amino acids. Germline assignment: CDR1 SEHNR and CDR2 FQNEAQ (reference sequence). The CDR3 here is CASSLQGGSTEAFF. CDR3 sequence (DNA): TGTGCCAGCAGCCTACAGGGGGGGAGCACTGAAGCTTTCTTT.

V gene TRBV5-3 combines with J gene TRBJ2-7, with D perhaps TRBD1 or TRBD2 (7 bases each). TRBV5-3 is filed as an ORF, its function uncertain. The CDR3 length is 15 residues. Trimming removed 6 bases from V and 3 bases from J, with 19 bases in between. The CDR3 DNA reads as TGTGCCAGAACCCAGGGGGAGGGGCGCATCTACGAGCAGTACTTC. This codes for CARTQGEGRIYEQYF.

Ten or more counts support this clone. The V call is TRBV4-3, the J call TRBJ2-3, with unresolved D. Germline CDR1 and CDR2: LGHNA and YSLEER. This CDR3 has 16 residues. Trimming took off 2 bases at V and 0 bases at J, with 12 bases between the two ends. The CDR3 nucleotides read TGCGCCAGCAGCCAACAACCAGCGACGAGCACAGATACGCAGTATTTT. This gives the protein CASSQQPATSTDTQYF.

Worth noting for this clone: One end of the junction is discordant with germline, which a read error may explain. The chain uses TRBV20-1 and TRBJ1-1, with D hard to call. CDR1 and CDR2 from the germline V gene are DFQATT and SNEGSKA (reference sequence). The CDR3 has 13 residues. The CDR3 DNA sequence: TGCAGTGCTCGGCGGGTCATGAACACAGAAGCTTTCTTT. As protein: CSARRVMNTEAFF.

This clone showed up many times. The chain uses TRBV29-1 and TRBJ1-2; 8 bases agree with TRBD1. This CDR3 spans 18 amino acids. The V segment lost 1 base and the J segment 4 bases; nucleotides outside the gene matches: 17. Germline assignment: CDR1 SQVTM and CDR2 ANQGSEA. This chain's CDR3 is CSVEVLLTDTGGGYGYTF. As DNA, the CDR3 is TGCAGCGTTGAAGTCCTCTTAACTGATACAGGGGGTGGCTATGGCTACACCTTC.

This clone appeared many times. The chain joins TRBV30 to TRBJ2-7, with TRBD1 as a possible D gene (6 bases). Germline CDR1 GTSNPN, CDR2 SVGIG (reference sequence). This CDR3 spans 12 amino acids. Between the trimmed V and J ends, which lost 3 bases and 2 bases, there was a span of 8 bases. CDR3 loop: CAWSTGTYEQYF. Here the CDR3 DNA reads TGTGCCTGGAGCACAGGGACCTACGAGCAGTACTTC.

This clone was counted ten times or more. A read error may be the cause here, since a much bigger clone is one base away. The V and J genes are TRBV30 and TRBJ2-7; possibly TRBD1 or TRBD2 for D (7 bases each). V dropped 4 bases and J dropped 6 bases, with 16 bases sitting between them. Germline V gives CDR1 GTSNPN, CDR2 SVGIG (reference sequence). The CDR3 is made up of 13 amino acids. CDR3 region: CAWNGGRGGEQYF. The CDR3, as DNA: TGTGCCTGGAATGGGGGCAGGGGGGGCGAGCAGTACTTC.

At least ten counts were recorded for this clone. V usage is TRBV18 and J usage is TRBJ1-2; D is ambiguous. Germline V gene data show CDR1 as KGHSH and CDR2 as LQKENI. CDR3 length equals 17 residues. V lost 1 base and J lost 0, with 15 bases in between. The CDR3 sequence is CASSPQTPGVTNYGYTF. CDR3 DNA sequence: TGTGCCAGCTCACCACAGACTCCAGGCGTAACTAACTATGGCTACACCTTC. Complete variable domain (other parts from reference TRBV18 and TRBJ1-2): NAGVMQNPRHLVRRRGQEARLRCSPMKGHSHVYWYRQLPEEGLKFMVYLQKENIIDESGMPKERFSAEFPKEGPSILRIQQVVRGDSAAYFCASSPQTPGVTNYGYTFGSGTRLTVV.

The sample holds many counts of this clone. This CDR3 reads CASSQAGLNQPQHF. CDR3 coding DNA: TGTGCCAGCAGCCAGGCCGGACTTAATCAGCCCCAGCATTTT. V gene TRBV5-6 combines with J gene TRBJ1-5; unclear D gene. Germline CDR1 reads SGHDT; CDR2 reads YYEEEE. V lost 4 bases and J lost 4, with 12 bases in between. The CDR3 is 14 amino acids.

There are many counts of this clone. Other nucleotide sequences from this sample produce the same CDR3. This rearrangement joins TRBV28 to TRBJ1-1, with 9 bases lining up with TRBD1. The CDR3 contains 15 residues. Germline trimming cut 5 bases from V and 5 bases from J; bases unmatched to any gene: 9. Looked up from germline, CDR1 is MDHEN and CDR2 is SYDVKM. As DNA, the CDR3 is TGTGCCAGCAGTCCACTACAGGGGGCGGGAACTGAAGCTTTCTTT. Protein sequence: CASSPLQGAGTEAFF.

Concerning this clone: A much larger clone lies one base from this, so it may be a read error. The chain recombines TRBV11-1 with TRBJ2-1, with 8 bases identical to TRBD1. The CDR3 is 15 amino acids. Germline-derived CDR1 and CDR2 are SGHAT and FQDESV (reference sequence). In DNA, the CDR3 is TGTGCCAGCAGCCCGGACAGGGCGACGTACAATGACCAGTTCTTC. Encoded protein: CASSPDRATYNDQFF.

This clone was seen just once. A read error may account for a junction end that differs from germline. This sequence joins TRBV19 and TRBJ1-3; TRBD1 matches at 8 bases. The CDR3 sequence is 18 residues long. Germline CDR1 reads LNHDA; CDR2 reads SQIVND (reference sequence). This CDR3 is CASKSPLDRDAPGKTIYF. The CDR3 DNA follows: TGTGCCAGTAAATCGCCCCTGGACAGGGACGCCCCTGGAAAAACCATATATTTT.

This clone was seen many times. V usage is TRBV6-4 and J usage is TRBJ1-1, with TRBD1 matching over 8 bases. The CDR3 length is 14 residues. V shed 0 bases and J 4 bases; nucleotides not matched to a gene: 1. From germline, CDR1 is MRHNA and CDR2 SNTAGT. CDR3 sequence: CASSDSTGATEAFF. In DNA form, the CDR3 reads TGTGCCAGCAGTGACTCGACAGGGGCCACTGAAGCTTTCTTT.

In this sample, this clone turned up many times. The chain combines TRBV7-8 with TRBJ2-7; 7 bases map to TRBD2. V lost 1 base to trimming and J lost 3 bases; unmatched junction nucleotides: 6. The CDR3 loop spans 15 amino acids. CDR1 and CDR2 (germline): SGHVS, FQNEAQ. The CDR3 region is CASSLVAGVHYEQYF. The DNA for the CDR3 is TGTGCCAGCAGCTTAGTTGCGGGAGTCCACTACGAGCAGTACTTC.

This clone was seen many times. The rearrangement uses TRBV6-1 and TRBJ2-2, with a tentative D call TRBD1 (6 bases). The V gene's germline CDR1 is MNHNS and CDR2 SASEGT. Trimming left V 6 bases short and J 1 base short, with 12 bases between. This CDR3 spans 15 amino acids. CDR3 bases: TGTGCCAGCAGCCGGGACAAATTGAACACCGGGGAGCTGTTTTTT. It yields the protein CASSRDKLNTGELFF.

This clone has a count of ten or more. The V and J genes are TRBV20-1 and TRBJ1-1; 9 bases line up with TRBD1. Germline values: CDR1 DFQATT, CDR2 SNEGSKA (reference sequence). The J segment lost 1 base and the V segment lost 5 bases, leaving 8 bases of the junction unmatched. The CDR3 has 15 amino acids. The CDR3 is CSAPGTGRGNTEAFF. The CDR3 nucleotides are TGCAGTGCTCCCGGGACAGGGCGAGGGAACACTGAAGCTTTCTTT.

This clone was counted many times. The chain is built from TRBV19 and TRBJ2-3; TRBD1 aligns across 7 bases. This CDR3 is 14 amino acids long. Per germline, CDR1 LNHDA and CDR2 SQIVND (reference sequence). J was trimmed by 0 bases and V by 10 bases; bases with no gene match: 7. The CDR3 nucleotides are TGTGCCACGTCCGACAGGGCTAGCACAGATACGCAGTATTTT. It translates to CATSDRASTDTQYF.

This clone occurred many times. The V gene is TRBV19, the J gene TRBJ2-7; D remains unclear. The CDR3 is 19 residues long. Trimming took 3 bases from V and 2 from J, leaving 26 bases between them. Germline V lookup: CDR1 LNHDA, CDR2 SQIVND (reference sequence). This CDR3 reads CASSITPPKIPPPTYEQYF. Here the CDR3 DNA reads TGTGCCAGTAGTATTACGCCTCCCAAGATCCCTCCTCCGACCTACGAGCAGTACTTC.

This clone came up many times. The chain is built from TRBV6-1 and TRBJ2-1; TRBD2 matches 11 bases. With 6 bases clipped from V and 3 bases from J, the junction kept 4 bases outside the gene matches. The CDR3 sequence is 15 residues long. Germline V gene sequence: CDR1 MNHNS, CDR2 SASEGT. The CDR3 bases are TGTGCCAGCAGACCACTAGCGGGAGACTACAATGAGCAGTTCTTC. This translates into CASRPLAGDYNEQFF.

The V call is TRBV6-2 or TRBV6-3, the J call TRBJ1-6, with D uncertain. Germline V CDR1 and CDR2: MNHEY, SVGEGT. V lost 0 bases and J 14 bases, leaving 11 bases between the germline ends. The CDR3 has 13 residues. CDR3 region: CASSYSIRDSLHF. The CDR3 region has the DNA TGTGCCAGCAGTTACTCGATACGGGATTCCCTCCACTTT.